The clone carrying this T cell receptor (beta chain) was seen just once. Its antigen remains unknown. The data originate from a study of T cell responses to AZD1222 COVID-19 vaccine. V trimming: 7 bases; J trimming: 7 bases; junction bases outside the gene matches: 4. CDR1 is MDHEN and CDR2 is SYDVKM in the germline V gene. This CDR3 has 12 residues. TCRdb's copy holds only in-frame clones and misses some; the assay was immunoSEQ multiplex PCR. Of over 150,000 clones listed, approximately 90% are singletons. Regarding the study as a whole: Close to half of all spike-specific TCRs reportedly target regions of the variants that are unmutated.

The clonotype originates from an adult in good health. The input for sequencing was peripheral blood, taken on day 0 of AZD1222 vaccination. This rearrangement joins TRBV28 to TRBJ1-1, with 9 nucleotides matching TRBD1. DNA of the CDR3: TGTGCCAGCATTACGACAGGGGGTGAAGCTTTCTTT. Residues: CASITTGGEAFF.